This TCR beta chain was recorded in a study of shared clonotypes between healthy human individuals. Study-wide context: Donors were a couple of women and a few men aged 18 to 49.

TCRdb's table, derived via immunoSEQ multiplex PCR, lists solely in-frame clones and lacks some. The sample includes 550,000 to 750,000 clones, around 90% seen only once; the top ten take approximately 24%. V gave up 10 bases and J gave up 0 bases, with 13 bases separating them. The CDR3 loop spans 14 amino acids. CDR1 is MRHNA, CDR2 SNTAGT, per germline. As defined, naive CD8 cells were CD45RO-negative and positively selected for CCR7, with terminally differentiated effector memory CD45RA+ cells excluded. This chain uses TRBV6-4 with TRBJ1-5; tentatively, D is TRBD1 (5 bases). The specimen was naive CD8+ T cells sorted from blood. This TCR was sampled from a man younger than 45 in good health. CDR3 coding DNA: TGTGCCATTGGGACGAATTATAGCAATCAGCCCCAGCATTTT. This gives the protein CAIGTNYSNQPQHF.